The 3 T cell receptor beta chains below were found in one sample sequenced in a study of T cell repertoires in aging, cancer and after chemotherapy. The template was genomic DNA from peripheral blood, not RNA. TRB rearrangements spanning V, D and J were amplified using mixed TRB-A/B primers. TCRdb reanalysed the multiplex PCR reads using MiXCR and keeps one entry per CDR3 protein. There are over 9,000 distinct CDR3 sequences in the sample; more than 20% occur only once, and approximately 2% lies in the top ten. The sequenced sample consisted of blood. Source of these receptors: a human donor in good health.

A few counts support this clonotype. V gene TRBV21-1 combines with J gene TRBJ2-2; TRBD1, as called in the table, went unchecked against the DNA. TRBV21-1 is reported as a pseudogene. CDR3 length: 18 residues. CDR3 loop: CASSTKSRGQGDTGELFF. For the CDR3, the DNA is TGTGCCAGCAGCACTAAGTCGAGGGGACAGGGGGACACCGGGGAGCTGTTTTTT.

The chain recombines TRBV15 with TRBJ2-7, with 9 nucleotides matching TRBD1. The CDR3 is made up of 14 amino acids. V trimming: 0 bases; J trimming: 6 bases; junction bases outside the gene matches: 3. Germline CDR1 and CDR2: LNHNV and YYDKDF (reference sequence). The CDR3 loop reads CATSRDGDRAEQYF. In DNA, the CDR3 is TGTGCCACCAGCAGAGATGGGGACAGGGCCGAGCAGTACTTC.

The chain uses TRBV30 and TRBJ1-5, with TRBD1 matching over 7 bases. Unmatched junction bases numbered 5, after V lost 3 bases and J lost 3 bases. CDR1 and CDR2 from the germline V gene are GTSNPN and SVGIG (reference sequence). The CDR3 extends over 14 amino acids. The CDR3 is CAWSSGTDNQPQHF. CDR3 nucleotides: TGTGCCTGGAGCAGCGGGACAGACAATCAGCCCCAGCATTTT.